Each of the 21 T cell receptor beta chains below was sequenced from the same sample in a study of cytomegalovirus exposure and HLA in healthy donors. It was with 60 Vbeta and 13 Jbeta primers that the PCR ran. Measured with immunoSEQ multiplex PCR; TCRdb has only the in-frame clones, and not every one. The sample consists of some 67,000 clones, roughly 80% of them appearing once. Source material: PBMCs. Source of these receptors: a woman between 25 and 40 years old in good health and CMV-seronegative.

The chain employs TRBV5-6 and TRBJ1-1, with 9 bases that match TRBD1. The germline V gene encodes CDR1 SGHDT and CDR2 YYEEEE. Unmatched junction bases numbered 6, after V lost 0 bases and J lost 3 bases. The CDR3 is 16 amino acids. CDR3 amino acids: CASSLDRGRFDTEAFF. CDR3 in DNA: TGTGCCAGCAGCTTGGACAGGGGGCGGTTCGACACTGAAGCTTTCTTT.

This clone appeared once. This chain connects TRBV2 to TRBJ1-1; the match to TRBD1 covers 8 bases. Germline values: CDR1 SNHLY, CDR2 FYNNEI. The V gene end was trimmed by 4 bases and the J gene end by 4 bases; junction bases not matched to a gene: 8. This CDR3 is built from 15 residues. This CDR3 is CASSGQTGEATEAFF. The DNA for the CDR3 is TGTGCCAGCAGTGGTCAGACAGGGGAAGCCACTGAAGCTTTCTTT.

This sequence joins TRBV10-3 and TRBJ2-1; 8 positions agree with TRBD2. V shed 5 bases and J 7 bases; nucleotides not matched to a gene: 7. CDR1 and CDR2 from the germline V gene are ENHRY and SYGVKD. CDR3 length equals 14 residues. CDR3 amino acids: CAISLSGGLNEQFF. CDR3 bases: TGTGCCATCAGTCTGAGCGGGGGTTTAAATGAGCAGTTCTTC.

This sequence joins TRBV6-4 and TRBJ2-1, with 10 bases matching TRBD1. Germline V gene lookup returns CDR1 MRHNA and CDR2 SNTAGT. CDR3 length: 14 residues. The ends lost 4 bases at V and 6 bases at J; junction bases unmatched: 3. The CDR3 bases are TGTGCCAGCAGTGTTGGACAGGGGGGCAATGAGCAGTTCTTC. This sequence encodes CASSVGQGGNEQFF.

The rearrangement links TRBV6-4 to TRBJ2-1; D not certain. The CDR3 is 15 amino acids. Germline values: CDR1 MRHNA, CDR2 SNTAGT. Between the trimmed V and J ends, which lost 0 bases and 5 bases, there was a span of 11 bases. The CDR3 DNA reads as TGTGCCAGCAGTGACTCGGTAGACTCAGACAATGAGCAGTTCTTC. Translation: CASSDSVDSDNEQFF.

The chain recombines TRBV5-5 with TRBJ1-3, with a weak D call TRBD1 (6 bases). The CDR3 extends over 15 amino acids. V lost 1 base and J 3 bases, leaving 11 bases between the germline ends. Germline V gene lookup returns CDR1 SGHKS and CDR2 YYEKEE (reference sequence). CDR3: CASSLRGADGNTIYF. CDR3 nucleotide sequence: TGTGCCAGCAGCTTGCGGGGGGCGGATGGAAACACCATATATTTT.

The CDR3 loop is CASSSIHGRGPSFYGYTF. The CDR3 DNA sequence: TGTGCCAGCAGCTCAATCCATGGAAGGGGGCCGAGCTTCTATGGCTACACCTTC. The chain couples TRBV7-9 to TRBJ1-2; 7 bases line up with TRBD1. The J segment lost 4 bases and the V segment lost 4 bases, leaving 18 bases of the junction unmatched. Germline-derived CDR1 and CDR2 are SEHNR and FQNEAQ (reference sequence). This CDR3 is built from 18 residues.

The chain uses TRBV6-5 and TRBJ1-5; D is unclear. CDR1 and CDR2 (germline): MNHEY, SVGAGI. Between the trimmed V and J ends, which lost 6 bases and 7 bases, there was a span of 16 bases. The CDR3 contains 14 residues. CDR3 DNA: TGTGCCAGCAGCCCCCGAGCAGGCGTGCAGCCCCAGCATTTT. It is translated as CASSPRAGVQPQHF.

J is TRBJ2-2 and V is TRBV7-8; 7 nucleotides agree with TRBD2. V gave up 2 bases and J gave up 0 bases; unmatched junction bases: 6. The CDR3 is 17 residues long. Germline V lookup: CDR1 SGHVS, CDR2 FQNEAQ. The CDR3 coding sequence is TGTGCCAGCAGCTTACTCTATGGGGGGGCGAACACCGGGGAGCTGTTTTTT. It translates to CASSLLYGGANTGELFF. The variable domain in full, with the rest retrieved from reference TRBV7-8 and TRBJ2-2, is GAGVSQSPRYKVAKRGQDVALRCDPISGHVSLFWYQQALGQGPEFLTYFQNEAQLDKSGLPSDRFFAERPEGSVSTLKIQRTQQEDSAVYLCASSLLYGGANTGELFFGEGSRLTVL.

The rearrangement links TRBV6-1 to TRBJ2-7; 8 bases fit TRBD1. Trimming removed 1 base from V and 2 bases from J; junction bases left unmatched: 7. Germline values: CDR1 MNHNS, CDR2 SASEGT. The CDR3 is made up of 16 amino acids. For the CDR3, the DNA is TGTGCCAGCAGTGAAGAAGGGGGGACAGGCCCCTACGAGCAGTACTTC. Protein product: CASSEEGGTGPYEQYF.

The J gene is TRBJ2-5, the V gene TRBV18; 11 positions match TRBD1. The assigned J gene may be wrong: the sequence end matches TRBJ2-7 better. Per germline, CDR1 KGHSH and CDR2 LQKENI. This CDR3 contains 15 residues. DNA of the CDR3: TGTGCCAGCTCACCAGTGGGACAGGGGGTCTACGAGCAGTACTTC. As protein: CASSPVGQGVYEQYF.

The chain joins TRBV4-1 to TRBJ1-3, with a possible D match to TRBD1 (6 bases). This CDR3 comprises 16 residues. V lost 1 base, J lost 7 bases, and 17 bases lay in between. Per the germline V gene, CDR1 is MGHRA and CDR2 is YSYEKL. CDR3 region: CASSQVRQALANTIYF. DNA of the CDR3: TGCGCCAGCAGCCAAGTCAGACAGGCGTTAGCGAACACCATATATTTT.

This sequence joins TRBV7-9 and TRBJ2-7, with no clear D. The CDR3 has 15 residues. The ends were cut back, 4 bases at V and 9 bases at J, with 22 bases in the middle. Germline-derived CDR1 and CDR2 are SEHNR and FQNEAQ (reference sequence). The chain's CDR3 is CASSWSLRRFDGQYF. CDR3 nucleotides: TGTGCCAGCAGCTGGAGTTTAAGGCGGTTTGACGGGCAGTACTTC.

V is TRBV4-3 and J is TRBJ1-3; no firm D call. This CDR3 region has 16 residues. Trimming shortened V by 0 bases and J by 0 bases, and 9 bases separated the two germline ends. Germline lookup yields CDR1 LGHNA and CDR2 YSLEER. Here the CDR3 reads CASSQDSSGSGNTIYF. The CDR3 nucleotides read TGCGCCAGCAGCCAAGATAGCTCGGGCTCTGGAAACACCATATATTTT.

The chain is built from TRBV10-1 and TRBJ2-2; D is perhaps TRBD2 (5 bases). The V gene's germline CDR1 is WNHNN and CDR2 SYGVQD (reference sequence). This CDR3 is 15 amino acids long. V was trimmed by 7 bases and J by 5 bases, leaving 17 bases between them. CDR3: CASKPFREPTGELFF. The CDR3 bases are TGCGCCAGCAAACCTTTCCGGGAACCTACCGGGGAGCTGTTTTTT.

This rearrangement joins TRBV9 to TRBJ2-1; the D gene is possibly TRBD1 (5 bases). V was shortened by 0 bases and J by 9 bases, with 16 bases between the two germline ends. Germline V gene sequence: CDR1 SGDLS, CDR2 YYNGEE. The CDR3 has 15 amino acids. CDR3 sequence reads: CASSVDGRVQGEQFF. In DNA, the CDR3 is TGTGCCAGCAGCGTAGATGGCAGGGTTCAGGGTGAGCAGTTCTTC.

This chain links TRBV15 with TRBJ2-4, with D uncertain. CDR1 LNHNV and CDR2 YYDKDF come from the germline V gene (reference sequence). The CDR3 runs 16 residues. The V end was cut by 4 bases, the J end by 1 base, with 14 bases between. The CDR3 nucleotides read TGTGCCACCAGCACCGAGGTGGAGTGGGCCAAAAACATTCAGTACTTC. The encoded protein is CATSTEVEWAKNIQYF.

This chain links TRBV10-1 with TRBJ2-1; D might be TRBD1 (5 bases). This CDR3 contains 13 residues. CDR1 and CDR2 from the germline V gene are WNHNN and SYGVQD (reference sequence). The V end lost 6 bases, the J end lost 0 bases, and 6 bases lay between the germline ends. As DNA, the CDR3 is TGCGCCAGCAGGGGGCTCTCCTACAATGAGCAGTTCTTC. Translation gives CASRGLSYNEQFF.

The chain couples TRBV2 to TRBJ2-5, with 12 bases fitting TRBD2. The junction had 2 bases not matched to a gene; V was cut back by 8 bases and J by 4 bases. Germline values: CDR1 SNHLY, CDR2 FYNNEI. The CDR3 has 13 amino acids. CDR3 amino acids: CASLAGGRETQYF. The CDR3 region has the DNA TGTGCCAGCCTAGCGGGGGGGCGAGAGACCCAGTACTTC.

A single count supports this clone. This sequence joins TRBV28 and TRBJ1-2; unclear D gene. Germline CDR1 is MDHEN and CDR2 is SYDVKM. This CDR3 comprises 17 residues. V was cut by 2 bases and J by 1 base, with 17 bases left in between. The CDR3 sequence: CASSLPRNSPVNYGYTF. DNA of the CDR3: TGTGCCAGCAGTTTACCCCGAAACTCCCCGGTTAACTATGGCTACACCTTC.

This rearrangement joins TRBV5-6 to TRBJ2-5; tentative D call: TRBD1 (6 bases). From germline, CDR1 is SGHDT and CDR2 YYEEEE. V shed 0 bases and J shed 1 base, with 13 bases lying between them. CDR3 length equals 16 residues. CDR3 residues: CASSLVTGTSQETQYF. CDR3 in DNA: TGTGCCAGCAGCTTGGTTACCGGGACAAGCCAAGAGACCCAGTACTTC.